These 14 T cell receptor beta chains originate from one sample sequenced in a study of cytomegalovirus exposure and HLA in healthy donors. PCR used 60 Vbeta primers and 13 Jbeta primers. Here immunoSEQ multiplex PCR was the method, and the copy in TCRdb shows in-frame clones only, minus some. The table lists more than 95,000 clones, 78% of them singletons. Sequenced material: PBMCs. All receptors come from a woman aged 40 to 50 in good health and CMV-seronegative.

The chain employs TRBV5-8 and TRBJ2-1, with 9 bases fitting TRBD2. The V gene end was trimmed by 0 bases and the J gene end by 3 bases; junction bases not matched to a gene: 1. CDR3 length: 15 amino acids. Germline V CDR1 and CDR2: SGHTS, YDEGEE. CDR3 sequence reads: CASSLGLAVYNEQFF. The CDR3, as DNA: TGTGCCAGCAGCTTGGGACTAGCGGTCTACAATGAGCAGTTCTTC.

Worth noting for this clone: The junction and the germline gene differ at one end; a read error may be behind it. The chain combines TRBV7-7 with TRBJ2-1, with D possibly TRBD2 on 5 matching bases. Germline lookup yields CDR1 SSHAT and CDR2 FNYEAQ (reference sequence). The CDR3 covers 13 residues. As DNA, the CDR3 is TGTGCTAGCAGCTTAGTTGAAGGAGGTGAGCAGTTCTTC. Translated, it gives CASSLVEGGEQFF.

The V call is TRBV2, the J call TRBJ2-6, with TRBD1 identical over 7 bases. Trimming at V came to 8 bases and at J to 0 bases, leaving 4 bases not matched to a gene. The CDR3 has 15 residues. Germline loops: CDR1 SNHLY, CDR2 FYNNEI. The CDR3 sequence: CASVGQFSGANVLTF. DNA for the CDR3: TGTGCCAGCGTGGGACAGTTCTCTGGGGCCAACGTCCTGACTTTC.

The chain recombines TRBV11-1 with TRBJ1-1; D is ambiguous. CDR1 is SGHAT, CDR2 FQDESV, per germline (reference sequence). Trimming pared 6 bases from V and 2 bases from J, leaving 7 bases between. The CDR3 sequence is 12 residues long. The chain's CDR3 is CASSIINTEAFF. The CDR3 coding sequence is TGTGCCAGCAGTATTATTAACACTGAAGCTTTCTTT.

The gene calls are TRBV7-9 and TRBJ2-7; D is uncertain. The germline V gene encodes CDR1 SEHNR and CDR2 FQNEAQ (reference sequence). Trimming left V 2 bases short and J 6 bases short, with 11 bases between. The length of the CDR3 is 13 residues. CDR3 amino acids: CASSLRSGAEQYF. CDR3 sequence (DNA): TGTGCCAGCAGCTTAAGATCTGGAGCCGAGCAGTACTTC.

This clone turned up a few times. The genes are TRBV5-8 and TRBJ2-1; D perhaps matches TRBD2 (6 bases). V lost 0 bases and J lost 0, with 10 bases in between. The CDR3 length is 16 residues. Germline-derived CDR1 and CDR2 are SGHTS and YDEGEE. CDR3 loop: CASSLGSGVSYNEQFF. CDR3 in DNA: TGTGCCAGCAGCTTGGGTAGCGGAGTCTCCTACAATGAGCAGTTCTTC.

The CDR3 DNA is TGTGCCAGCAGTGAATGGGGAGAACCCCCCTACGAGCAGTACTTC. It translates to CASSEWGEPPYEQYF. The chain combines TRBV25-1 with TRBJ2-7; D may be TRBD2 (5 bases). V lost 1 base and J lost 2, with 12 bases in between. CDR1 and CDR2 from the germline V gene are MGHDK and SYGVNS. The CDR3 is 15 amino acids.

This rearrangement joins TRBV6-4 to TRBJ2-7, with 7 bases aligning to TRBD1. There are 11 residues in the CDR3. After removal of 6 bases from V and 4 bases from J, the junction contained 0 bases not matched to a gene. CDR1 and CDR2 (germline): MRHNA, SNTAGT. CDR3 sequence reads: CASSRGYEQYF. The CDR3, as DNA: TGTGCCAGCAGCAGGGGGTACGAGCAGTACTTC.

This chain links TRBV19 with TRBJ2-5; 11 bases are shared with TRBD2. The J call is in doubt because the DNA end fits TRBJ2-7 better. In germline, CDR1 is LNHDA, CDR2 SQIVND (reference sequence). This CDR3 has 15 residues. This CDR3 is CASCPGTSGPYEQYF. The CDR3 nucleotides read TGTGCCAGCTGCCCCGGGACTAGCGGACCCTACGAGCAGTACTTC.

In DNA, the CDR3 is TGTGCCAGCAGCTCTAGGACTAGCGGGGGTCACACCGGGGAGCTGTTTTTT. It specifies CASSSRTSGGHTGELFF. This chain joins TRBV9 and TRBJ2-2; TRBD2 agrees at 13 bases. The CDR3 spans 17 residues. Germline CDR1 and CDR2: SGDLS and YYNGEE. Unmatched junction bases numbered 6, after V lost 4 bases and J lost 3 bases.

The chain combines TRBV7-9 with TRBJ2-7; 7 bases map to TRBD2. Per the germline V gene, CDR1 is SEHNR and CDR2 is FQNEAQ (reference sequence). The V gene end was trimmed by 3 bases and the J gene end by 2 bases; junction bases not matched to a gene: 4. The CDR3 spans 14 residues. CDR3 in amino acids: CASSFPGRPYEQYF. The CDR3 DNA follows: TGTGCCAGCAGCTTCCCCGGGAGGCCCTACGAGCAGTACTTC.

The chain uses TRBV6-5 and TRBJ1-2, with 7 bases matching TRBD1. This CDR3 is 14 amino acids long. Germline V gives CDR1 MNHEY, CDR2 SVGAGI. The J segment lost 4 bases and the V segment lost 10 bases, leaving 12 bases of the junction unmatched. The CDR3 nucleotides read TGTGCCACGACGCCAGGGGGTCGTGGCTATGGCTACACCTTC. As protein: CATTPGGRGYGYTF.

The chain combines TRBV6-6 with TRBJ1-5; unclear D gene. CDR3 length: 13 amino acids. CDR1 and CDR2 from the germline V gene are MNHNY and SVGAGI (reference sequence). V was clipped by 5 bases and J by 9 bases, with 14 bases between them. The CDR3 DNA reads as TGTGCCAGCAGTCAATCGGGAAGGTTGCCCCAGCATTTT. Its protein product is CASSQSGRLPQHF.

The chain carries TRBV7-2 and TRBJ1-4, with D possibly matching TRBD1 (5 bases). This CDR3 is 14 amino acids long. V dropped 1 base and J dropped 13 bases, with 16 bases sitting between them. In germline, CDR1 is SGHTA, CDR2 FQGNSA. The CDR3 sequence is CASSLEGRGGILFF. The CDR3 DNA sequence: TGTGCCAGCAGCTTAGAGGGACGGGGGGGTATACTGTTTTTT.